Described below is a single T cell receptor beta chain sequence and its context. This CDR3 spans 13 amino acids. Trimming removed 4 bases from V and 8 bases from J, with 11 bases in between. The germline V gene encodes CDR1 ENHRY and CDR2 SYGVKD. The sample originates from a study of T cell repertoires in ileal Crohn's disease. The wider study: At surgery, approximately 33% of patients smoked, with median disease duration about eight years.

Noted time point: inflamed ileum from the surgical specimen. Sequencing was performed with immunoSEQ multiplex PCR; in TCRdb, only in-frame clones are kept and a portion is missing. This table holds roughly 4,400 clones, roughly 76% found once. The TCR originated in an adult with Crohn's disease. The sequencing sample was made of ileal tissue. J is TRBJ1-4 and V is TRBV10-3; perhaps TRBD1 as D (5 bases). DNA of the CDR3: TGTGCCATCAGTGCAGGGAGCGAAGAAAAACTGTTTTTT. It codes for CAISAGSEEKLFF.